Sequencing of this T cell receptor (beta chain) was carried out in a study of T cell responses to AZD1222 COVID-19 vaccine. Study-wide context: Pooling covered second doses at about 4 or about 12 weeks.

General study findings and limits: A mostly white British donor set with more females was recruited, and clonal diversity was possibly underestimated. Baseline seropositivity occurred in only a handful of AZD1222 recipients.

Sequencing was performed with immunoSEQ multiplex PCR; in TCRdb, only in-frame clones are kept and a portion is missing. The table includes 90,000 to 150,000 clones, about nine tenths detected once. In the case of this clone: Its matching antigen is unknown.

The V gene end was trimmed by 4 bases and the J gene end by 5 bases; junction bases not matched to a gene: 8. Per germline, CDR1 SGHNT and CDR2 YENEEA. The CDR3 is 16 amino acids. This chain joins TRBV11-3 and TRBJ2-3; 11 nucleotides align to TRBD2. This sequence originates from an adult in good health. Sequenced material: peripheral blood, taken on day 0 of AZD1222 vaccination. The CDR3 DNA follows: TGTGCCAGCAGCTCTAATAGCGGGGGGGCCGTAGATACGCAGTATTTT. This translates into CASSSNSGGAVDTQYF.